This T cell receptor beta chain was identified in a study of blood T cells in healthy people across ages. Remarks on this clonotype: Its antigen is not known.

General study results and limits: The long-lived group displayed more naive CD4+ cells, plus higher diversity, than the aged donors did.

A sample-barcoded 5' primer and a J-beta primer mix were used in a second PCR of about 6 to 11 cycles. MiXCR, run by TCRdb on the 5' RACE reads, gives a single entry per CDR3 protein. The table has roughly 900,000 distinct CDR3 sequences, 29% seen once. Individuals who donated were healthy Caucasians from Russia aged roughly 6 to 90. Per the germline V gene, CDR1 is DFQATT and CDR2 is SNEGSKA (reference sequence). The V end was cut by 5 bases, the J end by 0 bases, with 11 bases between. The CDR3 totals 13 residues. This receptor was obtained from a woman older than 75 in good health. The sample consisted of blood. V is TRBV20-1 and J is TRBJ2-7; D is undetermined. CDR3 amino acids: CSAWTEYSYEQYF. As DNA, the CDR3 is TGCAGTGCTTGGACGGAATACTCCTACGAGCAGTACTTC.